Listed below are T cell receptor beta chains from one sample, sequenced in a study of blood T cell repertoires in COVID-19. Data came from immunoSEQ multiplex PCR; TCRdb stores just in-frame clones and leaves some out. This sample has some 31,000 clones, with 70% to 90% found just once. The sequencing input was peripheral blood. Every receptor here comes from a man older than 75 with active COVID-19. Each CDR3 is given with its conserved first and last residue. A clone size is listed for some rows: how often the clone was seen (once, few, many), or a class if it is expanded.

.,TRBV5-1,CASSPNPGQGDTIYF
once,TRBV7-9,CASSFDSGGYNEQFF
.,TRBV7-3,CASSLTSGPGETQYF
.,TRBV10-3,CAITPSGGNGELFF
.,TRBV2,CATHADSGANVLTF
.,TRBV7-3,CASSPTSGVGEQYF
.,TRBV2,CASSWTGGGNTGELFF
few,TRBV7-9,CASSAGYYPNQPQHF
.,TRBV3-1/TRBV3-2,CASSRRGPSSYEQYF
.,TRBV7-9,CASSSEETQYF
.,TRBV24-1,CATSDRRLAGIHEQFF
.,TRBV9,CASSVGLVAYNEQFF
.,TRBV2,CASDRGLNTEAFF
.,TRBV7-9,CASRRDMGWDTQYF
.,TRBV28,CASSLFPRLAGGNEQYF
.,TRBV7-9,CASSLSLDTDTQYF
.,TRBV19,CASSRHGTGQPQHF
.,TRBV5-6,CASSLGARGASGNTIYF
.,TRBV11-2,CASSRTGGRDSPLHF
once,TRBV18,CASSQGINEKLFF
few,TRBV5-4,CASSRRLAGVYEQYF
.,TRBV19,CASSSPPGTGRYNEQFF
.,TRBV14,CASSQGTGIMNTEAFF
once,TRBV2,CASKDQAETQYF
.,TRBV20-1,CSARAVVEQYF
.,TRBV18,CASSPSGADVVSEQYF
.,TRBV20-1,CSAREGDGYTF
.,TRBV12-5,CASGIIALAGGPTDTQYF
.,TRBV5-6,CASSLGTVGYTEAFF
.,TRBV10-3,CAITKGAYNEQFF
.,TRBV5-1,CASRQSGGAGTDTQYF
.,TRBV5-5,CASSLATSTTNEKLFF
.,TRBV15,CATSRGASGGSQETQYF
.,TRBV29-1,CSVQTGGEKLFF
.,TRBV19,CASSNGDSYGYTF
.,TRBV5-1,CASSPAAGGGHTEAFF
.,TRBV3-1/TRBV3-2,CASSQDRGQPQHF
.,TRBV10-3,CAISDVPSGGTDTQYF
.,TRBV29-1,CSVVWGDGTEAFF
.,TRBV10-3,CAISEFGQGAHGYTF
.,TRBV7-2,CASSLVGDGREQYF
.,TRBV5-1,CASSPGLAGGTDTQYF
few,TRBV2,CASSDGTGGILSNQPQHF
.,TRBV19,CASRDTGRRELFF
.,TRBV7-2,CASSFRGTGANVLTF
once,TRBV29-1,CSVRGLNQPQHF
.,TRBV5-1,CASSTRQYLQMGNEQFF